This record covers a single TCR beta chain. Looked up from germline, CDR1 is SGHNT and CDR2 is YYREEE (reference sequence). Deletions cut 0 bases from V and 7 bases from J, with 8 bases between. The CDR3 has 14 amino acids. TCRdb's table, derived via immunoSEQ multiplex PCR, lists solely in-frame clones and lacks some. This table has over 90,000 clones, about 85% appearing once. These data belong to a study of blood T cell repertoires in COVID-19. Study information: The United States, Italy and Spain supplied acute and convalescent COVID-19 samples.

The J gene is TRBJ1-6, the V gene TRBV5-4, with a tentative D call TRBD1 (6 bases). The sequence came from an older man with active or convalescent COVID-19. The sample taken for sequencing was peripheral blood. CDR3 coding DNA: TGTGCCAGCAGCTTGGACAGGGTGAATTCACCCCTCCACTTT. Protein sequence: CASSLDRVNSPLHF.